This T cell receptor (beta chain) was observed in a study of T cell changes during pregnancy in multiple sclerosis. Concerning this clone itself: Other DNA variants within this sample encode the same CDR3.

This table comes from immunoSEQ multiplex PCR, and its TCRdb copy is limited to in-frame clones, with some not included. The data contain 90,000 to 120,000 clones, 85% to 95% of them singletons. Trimming took 0 bases from V and 0 from J; bases not matched to a gene: 4. This CDR3 has 17 residues. Germline lookup yields CDR1 SGHTA and CDR2 FQGNSA. The TCR originated in a female donor in good health, enrolled as a control in a pregnancy study. Sequences were derived from peripheral blood, sampled in the third trimester of pregnancy. The rearrangement uses TRBV7-2 and TRBJ2-1, with 8 bases lining up with TRBD2. CDR3 residues: CASSLALAGSSYNEQFF. CDR3 coding DNA: TGTGCCAGCAGCTTAGCGTTAGCGGGGAGCTCCTACAATGAGCAGTTCTTC.